This TCR beta chain emerged from a study of human T cells and chemical hapten exposure. The wider study: Weekly diphenylcyclopropenone doses were given to patients' scalps across the roughly 25-week study. Study-wide results and limits: Expanded TCRs showed more large CDR3 clusters than pre-sensitization or healthy control sets.

Stated time point: pre-sensitization, week 0. Specified treatment: therapeutic diphenylcyclopropenone sensitization with weekly scalp DPC. One entry per CDR3 protein, called by TCRdb with MiXCR from the RACE reads. The data show 200,000 to 300,000 distinct CDR3 sequences, with approximately 8.4% seen just once and 2% to 2.5% held by the top ten. The germline gives CDR1 SGHRS, CDR2 YFSETQ. The CDR3 contains 15 residues. With V trimmed by 4 bases and J by 4 bases, 5 bases remained unmatched. Many counts were recorded for this clonotype. Its antigen is still unknown. The material was whole blood, obtained in connection with sensitization to the hapten diphenylcyclopropenone (DPC). The sequence came from a woman between 40 and 50 years old with alopecia areata. Some clones in this sample may be carry-over from other donors' samples. The chain carries TRBV5-1 and TRBJ2-3; 11 bases agree with TRBD2. CDR3 sequence (DNA): TGCGCCAGCAGCGCGGGACTAGCGGTCTCAGATACGCAGTATTTT. Protein product: CASSAGLAVSDTQYF.